Below are 18 T cell receptor beta chains sequenced from a single sample in a study of cytomegalovirus exposure and HLA in healthy donors. PCR amplification relied on 60 Vbeta primers (plus 13 Jbeta primers). The data were produced by immunoSEQ multiplex PCR, yet TCRdb's version contains in-frame clones alone and is incomplete. The sample shows 210,000 or so clones, roughly 85% of them seen only once. The sample consisted of PBMCs. Receptor source: a girl aged 2-10 years in good health and CMV-seronegative.

As regards this clone: Other DNA sequences from this sample encode an identical CDR3 as well. V gene TRBV5-1 combines with J gene TRBJ2-7, with D maybe TRBD1 (5 bases). V lost 0 bases, J lost 3 bases, and 10 bases lay in between. The CDR3 spans 14 residues. Germline V gene data show CDR1 as SGHRS and CDR2 as YFSETQ. CDR3 DNA: TGCGCCAGCAGCTTGGGTCAGGGTTACTACGAGCAGTACTTC. Its protein product is CASSLGQGYYEQYF.

DNA for the CDR3: TGTGCCAGCAGCTTGGAGGACAGGGGGCTCACAGATACGCAGTATTTT. It is translated as CASSLEDRGLTDTQYF. The chain combines TRBV5-4 with TRBJ2-3, with 11 bases fitting TRBD1. CDR1 SGHNT and CDR2 YYREEE come from the germline V gene (reference sequence). This CDR3 region has 16 residues. Losses at the gene ends were 0 bases for V and 2 bases for J; bases not matched to a gene: 2. Full variable domain (outside the CDR3, taken from reference TRBV5-4 and TRBJ2-3): ETGVTQSPTHLIKTRGQQVTLRCSSQSGHNTVSWYQQALGQGPQFIFQYYREEENGRGNFPPRFSGLQFPNYSSELNVNALELDDSALYLCASSLEDRGLTDTQYFGPGTRLTVL.

As regards this clone: The same CDR3 arises from other DNA sequences in this sample as well. The rearrangement uses TRBV4-1 and TRBJ2-7, with 7 bases identical to TRBD1. With V trimmed by 1 base and J by 3 bases, 6 bases remained unmatched. This CDR3 is built from 15 residues. Germline assignment: CDR1 MGHRA and CDR2 YSYEKL. CDR3 in amino acids: CASSQGAGGSYEQYF. In DNA, the CDR3 is TGCGCCAGCAGCCAAGGTGCAGGGGGTAGCTACGAGCAGTACTTC.

J is TRBJ1-1 and V is TRBV6-1; perhaps TRBD1 as D (5 bases). Germline CDR1 MNHNS, CDR2 SASEGT. V was shortened by 8 bases and J by 4 bases, with 14 bases between the two germline ends. CDR3 length: 13 residues. The CDR3 region is CASHYTGVTEAFF. The CDR3 region has the DNA TGTGCCAGCCACTACACGGGGGTCACTGAAGCTTTCTTT.

The rearrangement links TRBV19 to TRBJ1-4; tentative D call: TRBD1 (5 bases). Deletions cut 3 bases from V and 8 bases from J, with 13 bases between. This CDR3 is built from 14 residues. The germline CDR1 and CDR2 sequences are LNHDA and SQIVND (reference sequence). In DNA form, the CDR3 reads TGTGCCAGTAGTATGAGAAGGGGAGGCGAAAAACTGTTTTTT. Translated, it gives CASSMRRGGEKLFF.

In its sample, this clone was seen a few times. The chain recombines TRBV6-5 with TRBJ1-2; 7 bases line up with TRBD1. Germline V gene data show CDR1 as MNHEY and CDR2 as SVGAGI. There are 16 residues in the CDR3. Germline trimming cut 2 bases from V and 4 bases from J; bases unmatched to any gene: 10. This CDR3 is CASSYGTGALTYGYTF. For the CDR3, the DNA is TGTGCCAGCAGTTACGGAACAGGGGCCCTCACCTATGGCTACACCTTC.

This clone was recorded once. V gene TRBV19 combines with J gene TRBJ1-6; D unresolved. The CDR3 loop spans 14 amino acids. Trimming removed 2 bases from V and 8 bases from J, with 10 bases in between. CDR1 is LNHDA and CDR2 is SQIVND in the germline V gene (reference sequence). The CDR3 protein is CASSIWQFDSPLHF. Here the CDR3 DNA reads TGTGCCAGTAGTATATGGCAGTTCGATTCACCCCTCCACTTT.

The chain combines TRBV5-4 with TRBJ2-7; 11 bases align to TRBD2. The ends lost 6 bases at V and 6 bases at J; junction bases unmatched: 14. The CDR3 totals 16 residues. Germline values: CDR1 SGHNT, CDR2 YYREEE (reference sequence). The chain's CDR3 is CASTRGVAGGPLEQYF. Here the CDR3 DNA reads TGTGCCAGCACAAGGGGGGTAGCGGGAGGGCCACTCGAGCAGTACTTC.

The rearrangement uses TRBV6-5 and TRBJ1-2, with 7 nucleotides matching TRBD1. Unmatched junction bases numbered 6, after V lost 2 bases and J lost 0 bases. Per germline, CDR1 MNHEY and CDR2 SVGAGI. There are 16 residues in the CDR3. CDR3 residues: CASSYLAGGSNYGYTF. For the CDR3, the DNA is TGTGCCAGCAGTTACCTGGCAGGGGGATCTAACTATGGCTACACCTTC.

This clone was counted a few times. The chain joins TRBV30 to TRBJ1-1; D remains unclear. The V gene's germline CDR1 is GTSNPN and CDR2 SVGIG (reference sequence). This CDR3 contains 11 residues. Trimming stripped 4 bases from V and 6 bases from J, with 9 bases between. CDR3 amino acids: CAWIARSEAFF. The CDR3 DNA is TGTGCCTGGATCGCTCGGTCTGAAGCTTTCTTT.

The chain employs TRBV2 and TRBJ2-1; TRBD1 aligns across 10 bases. The CDR3 runs to 18 residues. The germline V gene has CDR1 SNHLY and CDR2 FYNNEI. V lost 5 bases and J lost 5; bases outside the gene matches: 15. The CDR3 coding sequence is TGTGCCAGCAGTTTTCCGGGGGACAGGGGCTGGGGGAACAATGAGCAGTTCTTC. Amino acids: CASSFPGDRGWGNNEQFF.

The chain is built from TRBV28 and TRBJ2-7, with 12 nucleotides matching TRBD2. This CDR3 region has 14 residues. CDR1 and CDR2 from the germline V gene are MDHEN and SYDVKM. V lost 6 bases, J lost 3 bases, and 3 bases stayed unmatched. CDR3 DNA sequence: TGTGCCAGCAGACTAGCGGGAGGATTCTACGAGCAGTACTTC. Translated, it gives CASRLAGGFYEQYF.

The chain employs TRBV5-4 and TRBJ2-1; 12 positions match TRBD2. The CDR3 totals 19 residues. Looked up from germline, CDR1 is SGHNT and CDR2 is YYREEE (reference sequence). J gave up 2 bases and V 3 bases, and 12 bases lay outside the gene matches. The CDR3 bases are TGTGCCAGCAGCTCTGGCGTAATAGCTAGCGGGAGGGCCTACAATGAGCAGTTCTTC. It codes for CASSSGVIASGRAYNEQFF.

The chain joins TRBV2 to TRBJ1-5; TRBD1 agrees at 8 bases. V was pared by 10 bases and J by 4 bases, with 6 bases of the junction left unmatched. Per the germline V gene, CDR1 is SNHLY and CDR2 is FYNNEI. The CDR3 length is 13 residues. Here the CDR3 DNA reads TGTGCCATCCAGGGGGCCCCTAATCAGCCCCAGCATTTT. The encoded protein is CAIQGAPNQPQHF.

This rearrangement joins TRBV2 to TRBJ1-2; 8 bases are a match to TRBD1. The germline V gene encodes CDR1 SNHLY and CDR2 FYNNEI. The J segment lost 7 bases and the V segment lost 4 bases, leaving 8 bases of the junction unmatched. The CDR3 is made up of 14 amino acids. The CDR3: CASSVIDRGGGYTF. The CDR3 nucleotides are TGTGCCAGCAGTGTCATAGACAGGGGAGGTGGCTACACCTTC. Combining the CDR3 with reference TRBV2 and TRBJ1-2 gives the whole variable domain EPEVTQTPSHQVTQMGQEVILRCVPISNHLYFYWYRQILGQKVEFLVSFYNNEISEKSEIFDDQFSVERPDGSNFTLKIRSTKLEDSAMYFCASSVIDRGGGYTFGSGTRLTVV.

The CDR3 nucleotides are TGTGCCAGCAGTGAGAGGGGACTTTCCTACGAGCAGTACTTC. Translation: CASSERGLSYEQYF. The rearrangement joins TRBV2 to TRBJ2-7; D is possibly TRBD2 (6 bases). Per the germline V gene, CDR1 is SNHLY and CDR2 is FYNNEI. The CDR3 spans 14 residues. V was pared by 3 bases and J by 1 base, with 10 bases between.

The chain employs TRBV7-2 and TRBJ2-7; D is perhaps TRBD2 (5 bases). Germline CDR1 and CDR2: SGHTA and FQGNSA. CDR3 length equals 16 residues. V gave up 0 bases and J gave up 6 bases, with 18 bases separating them. The CDR3, as DNA: TGTGCCAGCAGCTTAGCGCTATGGGCGCGGGCCGGCGAGCAGTACTTC. Amino acids: CASSLALWARAGEQYF.

J is TRBJ2-5 and V is TRBV15, with TRBD1 identical over 11 bases. The CDR3 has 16 residues. Trimming cost V 1 base and J 0 bases; bases outside gene matches: 1. CDR1 LNHNV and CDR2 YYDKDF come from the germline V gene (reference sequence). The CDR3: CATSRGTGGNQETQYF. CDR3 bases: TGTGCCACCAGCAGAGGGACAGGGGGCAACCAAGAGACCCAGTACTTC.